Listed here are 21 T cell receptor beta chains from one sample, sequenced in a study of T cell responses to AZD1222 COVID-19 vaccine (dated by TCRdb to about 2021). The method behind the library was the immunoSEQ multiplex PCR assay. What TCRdb holds here is the immuneACCESS table cut down to in-frame rearrangements. Part of the clones is not present; checked against another copy, under half of the missing clones reflect an unresolved V gene, and the others are unexplained. This sample gives 140,000 or so clones in total; about 90% of them show up just once. In total, the top ten clones hold roughly 4% of the sample. The label giving this sample's time point can be read as: about 28 days (+/-7) after the second vaccine dose. Sample: peripheral blood, taken 28 days after the second AZD1222 dose. These receptors all come from an adult who received the AZD1222 COVID-19 vaccine.

V usage is TRBV7-9 and J usage is TRBJ1-1; tentatively, D is TRBD1 (6 bases). CDR3 length: 12 residues. In germline, CDR1 is SEHNR, CDR2 FQNEAQ (reference sequence). V was trimmed by 8 bases and J by 4 bases, leaving 11 bases between them. The CDR3, as DNA: TGTGCCAGCGCACAGGGATCCACTGAAGCTTTCTTT. It encodes CASAQGSTEAFF.

The CDR3 sequence is CAVATRWGAQETQYF. DNA of the CDR3: TGTGCCGTCGCGACACGATGGGGGGCTCAAGAGACCCAGTACTTC. This rearrangement joins TRBV10-3 to TRBJ2-5; D possibly matches TRBD1 or TRBD2 (6 bases each). With 11 bases removed from V and 2 bases from J, the gap between germline ends came to 21 bases. Germline CDR1 reads ENHRY; CDR2 reads SYGVKD. CDR3 length: 15 residues.

V gene TRBV7-2 combines with J gene TRBJ1-1; D is unresolved. Trimming cost V 4 bases and J 1 base, with 7 bases left between them. This CDR3 spans 13 amino acids. Germline-derived CDR1 and CDR2 are SGHTA and FQGNSA. DNA of the CDR3: TGTGCCAGCAGCTCCCAGACGAACACTGAAGCTTTCTTT. It translates to CASSSQTNTEAFF.

The chain recombines TRBV6-2 or TRBV6-3 with TRBJ1-1, with D maybe TRBD1 (6 bases). CDR1 MNHEY and CDR2 SVGEGT come from the germline V gene. This CDR3 has 15 amino acids. The V and J ends lost 5 bases and 3 bases respectively, with 16 bases between them. The CDR3 loop reads CASSTLSGADTEAFF. The CDR3, as DNA: TGTGCCAGCAGTACCCTTTCAGGGGCCGACACTGAAGCTTTCTTT.

The chain links TRBV3-1 (or the pseudogene TRBV3-2) to TRBJ2-7; no clear D. The V and J ends lost 1 base and 5 bases respectively, with 21 bases between them. CDR3 length equals 17 residues. Germline V gives CDR1 LGHDT, CDR2 YNNKEL (reference sequence). CDR3 loop: CASSQGYHWSFVNEQYF. CDR3 nucleotide sequence: TGTGCCAGCAGCCAAGGGTATCATTGGAGTTTTGTCAACGAGCAGTACTTC.

V and J are TRBV7-2 and TRBJ1-2, with a tentative D call TRBD1 (5 bases). This CDR3 contains 14 residues. Deletions cut 1 base from V and 3 bases from J, with 9 bases between. CDR1 is SGHTA and CDR2 is FQGNSA in the germline V gene. The CDR3 reads CASSLGIGDYGYTF. The DNA of the CDR3 is TGTGCCAGCAGCTTAGGTATAGGGGACTATGGCTACACCTTC.

This clone has only one observation. The V gene is TRBV4-3, the J gene TRBJ1-2, with TRBD1 identical over 7 bases. Per germline, CDR1 LGHNA and CDR2 YSLEER. Trimming at V came to 0 bases and at J to 0 bases, leaving 4 bases not matched to a gene. There are 16 residues in the CDR3. The CDR3 is CASSQERQGANYGYTF. DNA of the CDR3: TGCGCCAGCAGCCAAGAAAGACAGGGAGCTAACTATGGCTACACCTTC.

The chain recombines TRBV7-2 with TRBJ1-2, with TRBD1 matching 9 bases. The V gene's germline CDR1 is SGHTA and CDR2 FQGNSA. Trimming took 6 bases from V and 2 from J; bases not matched to a gene: 4. The CDR3 loop spans 14 amino acids. The DNA for the CDR3 is TGTGCCAGCAGTACAGGGGGCGCAAACTATGGCTACACCTTC. This translates into CASSTGGANYGYTF.

The chain links TRBV6-5 to TRBJ1-1; maybe TRBD1 (5 bases). Trimming removed 6 bases from V and 1 base from J, with 12 bases in between. The germline V gene encodes CDR1 MNHEY and CDR2 SVGAGI. There are 14 residues in the CDR3. The CDR3 DNA reads TGTGCCAGCAGGGGGGGACTGTCGAACACTGAAGCTTTCTTT. Translating it yields CASRGGLSNTEAFF.

The rearrangement joins TRBV7-9 to TRBJ1-4; no clear D. The CDR3 consists of 16 residues. Trimming pared 5 bases from V and 8 bases from J, leaving 21 bases between. CDR1 and CDR2 (germline): SEHNR, FQNEAQ (reference sequence). The CDR3 region is CASSPTSGRKAEKLFF. CDR3 sequence (DNA): TGTGCCAGCAGCCCAACATCCGGACGGAAAGCCGAAAAACTGTTTTTT.

The chain combines TRBV7-3 with TRBJ1-1; 8 nucleotides line up with TRBD1. The V segment lost 11 bases and the J segment 7 bases; nucleotides outside the gene matches: 6. Germline V gives CDR1 SGHTA, CDR2 FQGTGA. The CDR3 is made up of 11 amino acids. CDR3 bases: TGTGCCTCCCAGGGGGCAGGTGAAGCTTTCTTT. Encoded protein: CASQGAGEAFF.

This clone came up a few times. The rearrangement links TRBV28 to TRBJ2-5; D not certain. V was clipped by 2 bases and J by 4 bases, with 8 bases between them. Germline V lookup: CDR1 MDHEN, CDR2 SYDVKM. The CDR3 loop spans 13 amino acids. The CDR3 loop is CASSLQARETQYF. Here the CDR3 DNA reads TGTGCCAGCAGTTTACAGGCTCGAGAGACCCAGTACTTC.

V is TRBV10-3 and J is TRBJ1-2; 7 bases agree with TRBD1. Germline V CDR1 and CDR2: ENHRY, SYGVKD. The CDR3 runs to 15 residues. The V segment lost 1 base and the J segment 7 bases; nucleotides outside the gene matches: 9. For the CDR3, the DNA is TGTGCCATCAGTGAGTGGAAGACAGGGAATGGTGGCTACACCTTC. This gives the protein CAISEWKTGNGGYTF.

This clone appeared once. The chain is built from TRBV7-9 and TRBJ2-3, with 9 bases aligning to TRBD1. Trimming took 5 bases from V and 3 from J; bases not matched to a gene: 9. The CDR3 consists of 16 residues. Germline V gene lookup returns CDR1 SEHNR and CDR2 FQNEAQ (reference sequence). The CDR3 protein is CASSPGGQGPTDTQYF. In nucleotides, the CDR3 is TGTGCCAGCAGCCCGGGTGGACAGGGGCCGACAGATACGCAGTATTTT.

The V gene is TRBV5-6, the J gene TRBJ2-3; D ambiguous. CDR1 and CDR2 (germline): SGHDT, YYEEEE. With 4 bases removed from V and 0 bases from J, the gap between germline ends came to 9 bases. This CDR3 is 14 amino acids long. The CDR3 sequence: CASSPAVSTDTQYF. CDR3 coding DNA: TGTGCCAGCAGCCCGGCCGTTAGCACAGATACGCAGTATTTT.

The chain carries TRBV7-2 and TRBJ2-5; possibly TRBD1 for D (6 bases). The CDR3 loop spans 14 amino acids. In germline, CDR1 is SGHTA, CDR2 FQGNSA. V lost 1 base, J lost 4 bases, and 10 bases lay in between. The CDR3 DNA follows: TGTGCCAGCAGCTTAGGATTGGGGGCAGAGACCCAGTACTTC. Translation gives CASSLGLGAETQYF.

The chain combines TRBV4-1 with TRBJ2-7, with 10 bases lining up with TRBD2. The CDR3 runs 14 residues. With V trimmed by 0 bases and J by 12 bases, 8 bases remained unmatched. Per the germline V gene, CDR1 is MGHRA and CDR2 is YSYEKL. The CDR3 region has the DNA TGCGCCAGCAGCCAAGATCAGCGGGAGGGCCCCGGGTACTTC. This translates into CASSQDQREGPGYF.

J is TRBJ1-2 and V is TRBV7-2; TRBD1 might be the D (5 bases). Germline loops: CDR1 SGHTA, CDR2 FQGNSA. Between the trimmed V and J ends, which lost 4 bases and 8 bases, there was a span of 17 bases. The length of the CDR3 is 14 residues. The CDR3 nucleotides are TGTGCCAGCAGCTCCACTGGGGGGGTACGAGGCTACACCTTC. Protein: CASSSTGGVRGYTF.

The chain couples TRBV7-6 to TRBJ2-2; no clear D. The CDR3 is 12 residues long. Germline-derived CDR1 and CDR2 are SGHVS and FNYEAQ. V was cut by 5 bases and J by 5 bases, with 6 bases left in between. CDR3 DNA: TGTGCCAGCAGCACCCGTACCGGGGAGCTGTTTTTT. It codes for CASSTRTGELFF.

This chain connects TRBV6-4 to TRBJ2-3, with 14 positions matching TRBD2. The CDR3 spans 15 residues. The J segment lost 5 bases and the V segment lost 5 bases, leaving 3 bases of the junction unmatched. Germline V gene lookup returns CDR1 MRHNA and CDR2 SNTAGT. The CDR3 nucleotides are TGTGCCAGCAGTAAGACTAGCGGGGGGGAAGATACGCAGTATTTT. This translates into CASSKTSGGEDTQYF.

The chain carries TRBV19 and TRBJ1-1; D ambiguous. The germline V gene has CDR1 LNHDA and CDR2 SQIVND (reference sequence). V lost 4 bases, J lost 1 base, and 7 bases lay in between. This CDR3 is 13 amino acids long. The CDR3 coding sequence is TGTGCCAGTAGTACAGGCAGGAACACTGAAGCTTTCTTT. Translated, it gives CASSTGRNTEAFF.